This is a list of T cell receptor beta chains from one sample in a study of T cell responses to AZD1222 COVID-19 vaccine. The table came from immunoSEQ multiplex PCR; TCRdb's copy has only in-frame clones and leaves some out. The table lists approximately 140,000 clones, about 90% of them singletons. The starting material was peripheral blood, obtained on day 0 of MenACWY control vaccination. These receptors came from an adult in good health. The CDR3 runs from the conserved cysteine through the conserved F or W. The order of the fields is V gene, D gene, J gene, clone size, CDR3 protein, CDR3 DNA. The D gene is left open where the match is weak. The size of a clone is reported for some rows only, either as once, few or many, or as a class for expanded clones.

>TRBV7-9|TRBD2|TRBJ2-1|NA
CASSPRGGSYNEQFF
TGTGCCAGCAGCCCCCGGGGGGGGAGCTACAATGAGCAGTTCTTC
>TRBV5-4|TRBD2|TRBJ2-1|NA
CASSLGLAGGPNEQFF
TGTGCCAGCAGCTTGGGACTAGCGGGGGGGCCCAATGAGCAGTTCTTC
>TRBV6-1|NA|TRBJ1-2|NA
CASSEGQLKGGYTF
TGTGCCAGCAGTGAAGGACAGCTCAAGGGTGGCTACACCTTC
>TRBV2|NA|TRBJ1-1|NA
CASSAQANTEAFF
TGTGCCAGCAGTGCTCAAGCGAACACTGAAGCTTTCTTT
>TRBV28|TRBD2|TRBJ2-7|NA
CASSLPPELAGGPYEQYF
TGTGCCAGCAGTTTACCCCCCGAACTAGCGGGAGGGCCCTACGAGCAGTACTTC
>TRBV2|NA|TRBJ1-1|NA
CASTAHRDAEAFF
TGTGCCAGCACCGCCCACCGGGACGCTGAAGCTTTCTTT
>TRBV11-2|NA|TRBJ2-7|NA
CASSLALPGETKQYF
TGTGCCAGCAGCTTAGCCCTCCCGGGAGAGACGAAGCAGTACTTC
>TRBV3-1/TRBV3-2|TRBD1|TRBJ1-6|NA
CASSPIRTGGASPLHF
TGTGCCAGCAGCCCCATTCGGACAGGGGGAGCTTCACCCCTCCACTTT
>TRBV19|NA|TRBJ1-1|NA
CASSIPGSEAFF
TGTGCCAGTAGTATACCGGGATCTGAAGCTTTCTTT
>TRBV7-8|NA|TRBJ1-1|once
CASSLPGANTEAFF
TGTGCCAGCAGCCTCCCGGGGGCGAACACTGAAGCTTTCTTT
>TRBV27|NA|TRBJ2-7|NA
CASSFSGESSYEQYF
TGTGCCAGCAGTTTTTCAGGCGAAAGCTCCTACGAGCAGTACTTC
>TRBV9|TRBD2|TRBJ2-7|NA
CASSVDLAGGEQYF
TGTGCCAGCAGCGTAGACCTAGCGGGAGGCGAGCAGTACTTC
>TRBV7-3|NA|TRBJ1-1|once
CASSSTGTEAFF
TGTGCCAGCAGTTCAACCGGGACAGAAGCTTTCTTT
>TRBV10-2|NA|TRBJ2-7|NA
CASSGHEQYF
TGCGCCAGCAGCGGCCACGAGCAGTACTTC
>TRBV28|TRBD1|TRBJ1-4|few
CASSPRWDRAGEKLFF
TGTGCCAGCAGCCCCAGGTGGGACAGGGCGGGTGAAAAACTGTTTTTT